Following are 18 T cell receptor beta chains from one sample sequenced in a study of brain T cells in children with intractable seizures. Data came from immunoSEQ multiplex PCR; TCRdb stores just in-frame clones and leaves some out. The sample yields around 340,000 clones, over 85% seen once. Time point: blood from clinic visit 5 months post-surgery; TSC patient then seizure free. Sequences were derived from peripheral blood, sampled 4 to 6 months after surgery. Receptor source: a boy in the first two years of life with tuberous sclerosis and intractable seizures.

The chain is built from TRBV3-1 (or the pseudogene TRBV3-2) and TRBJ2-2; D gene ambiguous. The CDR3 extends over 13 amino acids. Trimming removed 4 bases from V and 0 bases from J, with 3 bases in between. Germline CDR1 is LGHDT and CDR2 is YNNKEL (reference sequence). In DNA, the CDR3 is TGTGCCAGCAGCCCGACGAACACCGGGGAGCTGTTTTTT. Translated, it gives CASSPTNTGELFF.

The chain is built from TRBV29-1 and TRBJ1-2, with D uncertain. The V gene lost 0 bases and the J gene lost 4 bases, with 6 bases spanning the gap. The V gene's germline CDR1 is SQVTM and CDR2 ANQGSEA. This CDR3 has 12 residues. CDR3 nucleotides: TGCAGCGTTGAAGAAGTCCTCTATGGCTACACCTTC. Its protein is CSVEEVLYGYTF.

CDR3 sequence reads: CASSSEGQGVNEKLFF. Written as DNA, the CDR3 is TGTGCCAGCAGCTCGGAAGGACAGGGGGTTAATGAAAAACTGTTTTTT. This chain uses TRBV7-9 with TRBJ1-4; 10 bases are a match to TRBD1. Germline assignment: CDR1 SEHNR and CDR2 FQNEAQ (reference sequence). Trimming cost V 4 bases and J 4 bases; bases outside gene matches: 6. This CDR3 is 16 amino acids long.

The chain recombines TRBV7-9 with TRBJ2-7; 10 bases match TRBD1. From germline, CDR1 is SEHNR and CDR2 FQNEAQ (reference sequence). This CDR3 comprises 14 residues. The ends lost 1 base at V and 6 bases at J; junction bases unmatched: 3. The DNA of the CDR3 is TGTGCCAGCAGCTTAGGACAGGGGGCGGGCGAGCAGTACTTC. It translates to CASSLGQGAGEQYF.

The J gene is TRBJ2-7, the V gene TRBV7-9; 9 nucleotides match TRBD1. This CDR3 has 18 amino acids. Per the germline V gene, CDR1 is SEHNR and CDR2 is FQNEAQ (reference sequence). V lost 2 bases and J lost 0; bases outside the gene matches: 11. The CDR3 DNA is TGTGCCAGCAGCTTATCGCCGGGACAGGGCACTCGCTCCTACGAGCAGTACTTC. The encoded protein is CASSLSPGQGTRSYEQYF. Based on the CDR3 plus reference TRBV7-9 and TRBJ2-7, the full variable domain is DTGVSQNPRHKITKRGQNVTFRCDPISEHNRLYWYRQTLGQGPEFLTYFQNEAQLEKSRLLSDRFSAERPKGSFSTLEIQRTEQGDSAMYLCASSLSPGQGTRSYEQYFGPGTRLTVT.

The chain is built from TRBV3-1 (or the pseudogene TRBV3-2) and TRBJ2-2; a possible D gene is TRBD1 (6 bases). The CDR3 is made up of 13 amino acids. CDR1 and CDR2 from the germline V gene are LGHDT and YNNKEL (reference sequence). Trimming removed 3 bases at V and 4 bases at J, with 6 bases between. CDR3 bases: TGTGCCAGCAGCCAGGGGGCCACCGGGGAGCTGTTTTTT. Residues: CASSQGATGELFF.

The rearrangement links TRBV7-2 to TRBJ2-1, with 13 positions matching TRBD2. V lost 6 bases, J lost 0 bases, and 11 bases stayed unmatched. The germline V gene has CDR1 SGHTA and CDR2 FQGNSA. The CDR3 contains 19 residues. The CDR3, as DNA: TGTGCCAGCAGACCAACTAGCGGGAGGGCCTTGAGCTCCTACAATGAGCAGTTCTTC. Amino acid sequence: CASRPTSGRALSSYNEQFF.

The rearrangement joins TRBV4-1 to TRBJ1-1; D perhaps matches TRBD1 (6 bases). Germline V gene lookup returns CDR1 MGHRA and CDR2 YSYEKL. The V and J ends lost 0 bases and 0 bases respectively, with 14 bases between them. CDR3 length equals 17 residues. CDR3 sequence reads: CASSQEGGPSVNTEAFF. The CDR3, as DNA: TGCGCCAGCAGCCAAGAAGGGGGGCCGAGTGTGAACACTGAAGCTTTCTTT.

The V gene is TRBV5-1, the J gene TRBJ2-5; D unclear. Germline CDR1 is SGHRS and CDR2 is YFSETQ. V dropped 4 bases and J dropped 2 bases, with 9 bases sitting between them. The CDR3 loop spans 13 amino acids. CDR3 residues: CASSPPRQETQYF. Written as DNA, the CDR3 is TGCGCCAGCAGCCCCCCTAGGCAAGAGACCCAGTACTTC.

The chain couples TRBV7-9 to TRBJ2-3, with 11 bases aligning to TRBD2. Germline V gene lookup returns CDR1 SEHNR and CDR2 FQNEAQ (reference sequence). J lost 4 bases, V lost 9 bases, and 9 bases had no gene match. This CDR3 is 15 amino acids long. CDR3: CASTGPSGGSDTQYF. Written as DNA, the CDR3 is TGTGCCAGTACCGGTCCTAGCGGGGGGTCAGATACGCAGTATTTT.

The chain has TRBV5-4 and TRBJ2-2; D not certain. V lost 3 bases, J lost 2 bases, and 8 bases lay in between. There are 14 residues in the CDR3. CDR1 and CDR2 (germline): SGHNT, YYREEE (reference sequence). The DNA for the CDR3 is TGTGCCAGCAGCTGGGGTATCAACACCGGGGAGCTGTTTTTT. This translates into CASSWGINTGELFF.

The J gene is TRBJ1-2, the V gene TRBV20-1, with a tentative D call TRBD1 (5 bases). V was trimmed by 5 bases and J by 6 bases, leaving 10 bases between them. This CDR3 region has 11 residues. Germline CDR1 and CDR2: DFQATT and SNEGSKA (reference sequence). This CDR3 is CSAVWGDGYTF. The DNA for the CDR3 is TGCAGTGCTGTGTGGGGGGATGGCTACACCTTC.

The V gene is TRBV19, the J gene TRBJ2-1, with D possibly being TRBD2 (5 bases). CDR1 and CDR2 (germline): LNHDA, SQIVND (reference sequence). V was trimmed by 2 bases and J by 0 bases, leaving 14 bases between them. The CDR3 loop spans 17 amino acids. The CDR3 coding sequence is TGTGCCAGTAGTATACTTTCTAGCTTAAGCTCCTACAATGAGCAGTTCTTC. Its translation: CASSILSSLSSYNEQFF.

This chain uses TRBV18 with TRBJ2-2; 11 nucleotides align to TRBD1. The CDR3 runs 17 residues. The J segment lost 2 bases and the V segment lost 3 bases, leaving 5 bases of the junction unmatched. The germline V gene has CDR1 KGHSH and CDR2 LQKENI. CDR3 DNA: TGTGCCAGCTCACCGCTCGGACAGGGGGCTAACACCGGGGAGCTGTTTTTT. Translated, it gives CASSPLGQGANTGELFF.

The gene calls are TRBV27 and TRBJ1-1, with 8 bases that match TRBD1. Unmatched junction bases numbered 4, after V lost 3 bases and J lost 4 bases. CDR3 length: 14 amino acids. The germline V gene encodes CDR1 MNHEY and CDR2 SMNVEV (reference sequence). The CDR3: CASSFFGQGTEAFF. The CDR3 coding sequence is TGTGCCAGCAGTTTCTTCGGACAGGGCACTGAAGCTTTCTTT.

The chain employs TRBV11-3 and TRBJ1-2; 7 positions agree with TRBD1. Germline CDR1 SGHNT, CDR2 YENEEA. V gave up 5 bases and J gave up 7 bases; unmatched junction bases: 10. CDR3 size: 14 residues. The CDR3 sequence: CASSPHTGVSGYTF. For the CDR3, the DNA is TGTGCCAGCAGCCCGCATACAGGGGTTTCTGGCTACACCTTC.

The J gene is TRBJ1-2, the V gene TRBV10-3; 9 positions match TRBD1. Germline CDR1 and CDR2: ENHRY and SYGVKD. V lost 3 bases to trimming and J lost 7 bases; unmatched junction nucleotides: 9. The CDR3 has 15 amino acids. The CDR3 region is CAISENRDREGGYTF. Written as DNA, the CDR3 is TGTGCCATCAGTGAAAACAGGGACAGGGAAGGTGGCTACACCTTC.

CDR3 sequence: CASSPRPTASGNEQFF. The CDR3 DNA follows: TGTGCCAGCAGCCCAAGGCCCACTGCTAGCGGCAATGAGCAGTTCTTC. V usage is TRBV7-9 and J usage is TRBJ2-1, with 7 bases lining up with TRBD2. J was trimmed by 6 bases and V by 5 bases; bases with no gene match: 13. The germline CDR1 and CDR2 sequences are SEHNR and FQNEAQ (reference sequence). The CDR3 has 16 amino acids.